This is a list of T cell receptor beta chains from one sample in a study of prognosis after radiotherapy for stage I lung cancer. One entry per CDR3 protein, called by TCRdb with MiXCR from the multiplex PCR reads. The repertoire holds over 14,000 distinct CDR3 sequences, roughly 31% seen once, with around 30% in the top ten. Source: PBMCs, taken before or after stereotactic body radiation therapy (not recorded which). All receptors come from a donor aged 50 or older with non-small cell lung cancer. CDR3s include the opening cysteine and the closing phenylalanine or tryptophan. The D gene is left open where the match is weak. Size is omitted from some rows. Given values are once, few, many or a class for expanded clones.

V	size	J	D	CDR3	DNA
TRBV6-1	NA	TRBJ1-2	NA	CGSSDRRDLSYGYTF	TGTGGCAGTAGTGATAGGAGGGACTTAAGCTATGGCTACACCTTC
TRBV5-1	many	TRBJ1-1	NA	CASSFGTVSEAFF	TGCGCCAGCAGCTTCGGGACGGTATCAGAAGCTTTCTTT
TRBV6-2/TRBV6-3	NA	TRBJ2-6	NA	CASKTTVSSGANALTF	TGTGCCAGCAAAACAACCGTTAGCTCTGGGGCCAACGCCCTGACTTTC
TRBV6-1	NA	TRBJ2-6	TRBD1	CASSLGQGSRAGDNVLTF	TGTGCTAGCAGCCTTGGACAGGGAAGTCGGGCTGGGGACAACGTCCTGACTTTC
TRBV20-1	many	TRBJ2-2	NA	CSASTSHLNTGELFF	TGCAGTGCTAGTACGTCACACTTAAACACCGGGGAGCTGTTTTTT
TRBV5-1	medium-sized	TRBJ2-1	NA	CASSLKRHEQFF	TGCGCCAGCAGCTTGAAAAGGCATGAGCAGTTCTTC
TRBV6-2/TRBV6-3	few	TRBJ2-5	NA	CASSLDMGRGTQYF	TGTGCCAGCAGCCTAGACATGGGTCGGGGGACCCAGTACTTC
TRBV5-1	medium-sized	TRBJ2-1	TRBD2	CASSGQAGSYNEQFF	TGCGCCAGCAGCGGGCAAGCGGGATCCTACAATGAGCAGTTCTTC
TRBV20-1	medium-sized	TRBJ2-1	NA	CSARDWRGNEQFF	TGCAGTGCTAGAGACTGGAGGGGGAATGAGCAGTTCTTC
TRBV19	many	TRBJ1-3	NA	CASSIAGTGNTIYF	TGTGCCAGTAGTATCGCAGGGACTGGAAACACCATATATTTT
TRBV18	many	TRBJ2-5	NA	CASSPIPMETQYF	TGTGCCAGCTCTCCAATCCCTATGGAGACCCAGTACTTC
TRBV9	medium-sized	TRBJ2-1	NA	CASSVEGTPRRGEQFF	TGTGCCAGCAGCGTAGAGGGAACTCCACGACGGGGTGAGCAGTTCTTC
TRBV27	many	TRBJ2-7	NA	CASSSDHYEQYF	TGTGCCAGCAGTTCTGACCATTACGAGCAGTACTTC
TRBV2	many	TRBJ2-7	NA	CASRGGVEQYF	TGTGCCAGCAGGGGCGGTGTCGAGCAGTACTTC
TRBV6-5	many	TRBJ2-5	NA	CASSYSRGLETQYF	TGTGCCAGCAGTTACTCACGGGGACTGGAGACCCAGTACTTC
TRBV20-1	large	TRBJ2-3	NA	CSATGTRGTDTQYF	TGCAGTGCAACCGGGACAAGGGGCACAGATACGCAGTATTTT
TRBV3-1	many	TRBJ2-7	NA	CASSLLYEQYF	TGTGCCAGCAGCCTACTCTACGAGCAGTACTTC
TRBV30	few	TRBJ2-2	NA	CAWSWAGAAGGLFF	TGTGCCTGGAGTTGGGCGGGAGCTGCCGGGGGGCTGTTTTTC
TRBV6-1	NA	TRBJ2-7	NA	CASRSYRYEQYF	TGTGCCAGCCGATCTTACCGCTACGAGCAGTACTTC
TRBV6-1	medium-sized	TRBJ2-7	NA	CASRLSRYYEQYF	TGTGCCAGCAGGCTAAGTCGGTACTACGAGCAGTACTTC
TRBV7-8	many	TRBJ1-1	NA	CASSLVTEAFF	TGTGCCAGCAGCTTAGTTACTGAAGCTTTCTTT
TRBV18	many	TRBJ1-5	NA	CASSRGSYYQPQHF	TGTGCCAGCTCACGGGGGTCGTATTATCAGCCCCAGCATTTT
TRBV6-1	once	TRBJ1-5	TRBD1	CASRKGQGTQPQHF	TGTGCCAGCAGAAAGGGACAGGGGACTCAGCCCCAGCATTTT